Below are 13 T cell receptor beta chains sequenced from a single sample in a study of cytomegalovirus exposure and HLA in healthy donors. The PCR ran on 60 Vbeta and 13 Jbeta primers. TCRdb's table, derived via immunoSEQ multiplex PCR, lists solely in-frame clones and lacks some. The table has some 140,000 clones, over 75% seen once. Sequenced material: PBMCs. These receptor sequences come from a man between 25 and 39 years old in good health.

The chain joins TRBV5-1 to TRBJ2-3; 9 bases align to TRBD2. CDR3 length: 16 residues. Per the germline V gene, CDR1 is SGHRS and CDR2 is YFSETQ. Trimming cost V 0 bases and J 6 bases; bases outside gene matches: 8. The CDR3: CASSLALAGKLDTQYF. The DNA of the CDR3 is TGCGCCAGCAGCTTGGCCCTAGCGGGGAAATTGGATACGCAGTATTTT.

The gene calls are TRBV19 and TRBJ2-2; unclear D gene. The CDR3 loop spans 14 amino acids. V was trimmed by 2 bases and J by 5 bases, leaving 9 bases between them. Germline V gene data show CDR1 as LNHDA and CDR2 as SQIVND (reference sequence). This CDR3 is CASSIQHSTGELFF. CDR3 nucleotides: TGTGCCAGTAGTATACAGCACAGTACCGGGGAGCTGTTTTTT.

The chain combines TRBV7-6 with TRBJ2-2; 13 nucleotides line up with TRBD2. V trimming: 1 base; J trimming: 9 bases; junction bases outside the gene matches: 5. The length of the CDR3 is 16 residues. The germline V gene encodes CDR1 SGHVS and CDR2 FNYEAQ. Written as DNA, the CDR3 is TGTGCCAGCAGCTTAGGACCGGGACTAGCGGGACGGGAGCTGTTTTTT. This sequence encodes CASSLGPGLAGRELFF.

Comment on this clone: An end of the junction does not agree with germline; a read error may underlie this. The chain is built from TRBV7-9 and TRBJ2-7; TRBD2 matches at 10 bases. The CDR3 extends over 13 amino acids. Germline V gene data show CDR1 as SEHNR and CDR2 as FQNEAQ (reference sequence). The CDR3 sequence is CASSREREGFRNF. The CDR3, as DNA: TGTGCCAGCTCTCGGGAGCGGGAGGGGTTCAGGAACTTC.

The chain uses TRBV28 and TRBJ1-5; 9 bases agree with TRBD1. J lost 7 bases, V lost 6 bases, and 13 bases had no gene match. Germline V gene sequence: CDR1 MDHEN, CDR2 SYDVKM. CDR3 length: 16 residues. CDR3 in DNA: TGTGCCAGCAGCTACTCCCACAGGGGGCGAGGCCAGCCCCAGCATTTT. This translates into CASSYSHRGRGQPQHF. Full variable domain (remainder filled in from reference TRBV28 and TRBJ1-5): DVKVTQSSRYLVKRTGEKVFLECVQDMDHENMFWYRQDPGLGLRLIYFSYDVKMKEKGDIPEGYSVSREKKERFSLILESASTNQTSMYLCASSYSHRGRGQPQHFGDGTRLSIL.

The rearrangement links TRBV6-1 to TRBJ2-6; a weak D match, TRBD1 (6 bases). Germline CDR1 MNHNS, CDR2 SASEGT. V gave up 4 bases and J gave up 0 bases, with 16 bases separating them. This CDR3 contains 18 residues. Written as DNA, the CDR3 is TGTGCCAGCAGTGGCCCAGGGGTCCCAACCTCTGGGGCCAACGTCCTGACTTTC. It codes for CASSGPGVPTSGANVLTF.

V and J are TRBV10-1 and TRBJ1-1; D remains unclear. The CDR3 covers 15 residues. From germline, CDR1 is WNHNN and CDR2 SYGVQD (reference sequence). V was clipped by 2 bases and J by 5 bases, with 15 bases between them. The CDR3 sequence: CASSETVARRTEAFF. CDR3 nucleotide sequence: TGCGCCAGCAGTGAGACGGTGGCTCGGCGGACTGAAGCTTTCTTT.

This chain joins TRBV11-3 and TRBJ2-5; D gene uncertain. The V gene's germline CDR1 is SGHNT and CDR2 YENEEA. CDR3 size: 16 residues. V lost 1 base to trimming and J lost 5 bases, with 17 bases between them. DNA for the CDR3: TGTGCCAGCAGCTTAGGTCGTCTAGACCTCCGGGAGACCCAGTACTTC. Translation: CASSLGRLDLRETQYF.

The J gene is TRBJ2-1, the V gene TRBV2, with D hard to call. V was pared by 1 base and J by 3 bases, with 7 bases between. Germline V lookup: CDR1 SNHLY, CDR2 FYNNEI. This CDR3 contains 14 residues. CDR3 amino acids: CASSEGASYNEQFF. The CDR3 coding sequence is TGTGCCAGCAGTGAAGGGGCCAGCTACAATGAGCAGTTCTTC.

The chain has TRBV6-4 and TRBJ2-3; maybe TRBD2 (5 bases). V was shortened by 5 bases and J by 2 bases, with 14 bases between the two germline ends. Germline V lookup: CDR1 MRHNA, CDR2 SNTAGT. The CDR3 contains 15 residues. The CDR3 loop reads CASSNGKLNTDTQYF. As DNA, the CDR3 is TGTGCCAGCAGTAACGGGAAGCTTAACACAGATACGCAGTATTTT.

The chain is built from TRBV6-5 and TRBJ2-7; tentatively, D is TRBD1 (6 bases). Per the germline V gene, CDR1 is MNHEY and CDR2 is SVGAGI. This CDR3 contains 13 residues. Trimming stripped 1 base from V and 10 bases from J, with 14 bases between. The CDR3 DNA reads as TGTGCCAGCAGTTACTTCCTGGGACAAGAACAGTACTTC. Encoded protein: CASSYFLGQEQYF.

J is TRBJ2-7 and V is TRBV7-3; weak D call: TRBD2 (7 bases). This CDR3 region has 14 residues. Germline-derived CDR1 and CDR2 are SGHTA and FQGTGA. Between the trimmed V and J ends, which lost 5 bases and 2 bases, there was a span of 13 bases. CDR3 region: CASSLGGGPYEQYF. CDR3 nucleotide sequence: TGTGCCAGCAGCCTAGGGGGGGGACCCTACGAGCAGTACTTC.

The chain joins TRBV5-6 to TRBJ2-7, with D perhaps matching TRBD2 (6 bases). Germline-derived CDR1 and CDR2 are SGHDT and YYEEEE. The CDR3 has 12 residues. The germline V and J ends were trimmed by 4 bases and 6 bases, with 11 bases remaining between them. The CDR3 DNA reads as TGTGCCAGCAGCCGGGGACTTTCCGAGCAGTACTTC. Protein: CASSRGLSEQYF.